This T cell receptor (beta chain) derives from a study of shared clonotypes between healthy human individuals. Study-level findings and limits: An expected dependence of interdonor clonotype sharing on sequencing depth was noted. Relative to their counterparts shared across all four donors, non-shared clonotypes exhibited diminished generation probabilities. As a rule, naive subsets had a larger estimated richness than memory subsets.

Assay used: immunoSEQ multiplex PCR; TCRdb lists only in-frame clones, some missing. Of 2 million to 2.5 million clones in the sample, about 95% were seen once. Of note for this clone: Its antigen remains unidentified.

Trimming took off 6 bases at V and 4 bases at J, with 20 bases between the two ends. Germline loops: CDR1 KGHSH, CDR2 LQKENI. The CDR3 totals 16 residues. The sequenced material came from naive CD4+ T cells sorted from blood. Subset in this sample: CD45RA+ positively selected. The chain couples TRBV18 to TRBJ2-3; D unclear. The TCR comes from a man between 18 and 29 years old in good health. CDR3 protein: CASSPTPASKADTQYF. In nucleotides, the CDR3 is TGTGCCAGCTCCCCAACTCCGGCGAGTAAGGCAGATACGCAGTATTTT.